The sequence of this T cell receptor beta chain was determined in a study of OX40 agonist ivuxolimab in advanced cancers. Study-level background: A partial response was reached by three patients: one with hepatocellular carcinoma and two with cutaneous melanoma.

This CDR3 is built from 13 residues. The V gene lost 0 bases and the J gene lost 6 bases, with 5 bases spanning the gap. Germline CDR1 and CDR2: SGHVS and FQNEAQ. Sequenced by immunoSEQ multiplex PCR; TCRdb stores in-frame clones only, minus some. The sample gives about 71,000 clones, just under 80% of which show up once; around 5% is in the top ten. The chain employs TRBV7-8 and TRBJ1-4; no clear D. This specimen was CD4+ or CD8+ T cells sorted from blood, taken in a trial of the OX40 agonist ivuxolimab. The receptor was isolated from an adult with an advanced solid tumor such as melanoma, head and neck, liver or kidney cancer. The CDR3 coding sequence is TGTGCCAGCAGCTTAGCGTTGGATGAAAAACTGTTTTTT. It is translated as CASSLALDEKLFF. The full variable domain, its missing parts supplied by reference TRBV7-8 and TRBJ1-4, is GAGVSQSPRYKVAKRGQDVALRCDPISGHVSLFWYQQALGQGPEFLTYFQNEAQLDKSGLPSDRFFAERPEGSVSTLKIQRTQQEDSAVYLCASSLALDEKLFFGSGTQLSVL.